This T cell receptor beta chain came from a study of control samples from healthy donors and cancer patients. Here immunoSEQ multiplex PCR was the method, and the copy in TCRdb shows in-frame clones only, minus some. The table lists 150,000 to 200,000 clones, just under 95% of them singletons. CDR3 length equals 14 residues. V dropped 0 bases and J dropped 5 bases, with 10 bases sitting between them. Germline V gene data show CDR1 as LGHNA and CDR2 as YSLEER. This receptor was taken from a woman between 35 and 50 years old in good health. Sequenced sample: blood. The chain couples TRBV4-3 to TRBJ1-1; D call uncertain. The CDR3 is CASSQDRLSTEAFF. As DNA, the CDR3 is TGCGCCAGCAGCCAAGATCGACTGTCTACTGAAGCTTTCTTT.